This T cell receptor beta chain was found in a study of technical replicates of blood from several donors. Trimming took 2 bases from V and 5 from J, leaving 15 bases between them. CDR1 is GTSNPN, CDR2 SVGIG, per germline (reference sequence). The CDR3 runs to 14 residues. Profiling relied on immunoSEQ multiplex PCR, and the TCRdb table lists in-frame clones only, not all of them. The sample has 60,000 to 80,000 clones; about nine tenths are singletons. The receptor comes from a human donor in good health. Some clones in this sample may be carry-over from other donors' samples. Specimen: PBMCs. The rearrangement links TRBV30 to TRBJ1-2; D perhaps matches TRBD1 (6 bases). CDR3 in DNA: TGTGCCTGGAGTAGCTCCCGAGGGGGATATGGCTACACCTTC. Protein product: CAWSSSRGGYGYTF.